These T cell receptor beta chains were read from a single sample in a study of beta chain features in type 1 diabetes. The repertoire was sequenced with immunoSEQ multiplex PCR; TCRdb's copy has only in-frame clones and lacks some. The sample shows 390,000 or so clones, around 14% of them seen only once. Sequenced sample: naive CD4+ T cells from blood. The receptors were sampled from a man aged 25 to 45 in good health. Each CDR3 is given with its conserved first and last residue. Each record gives: clone size, D gene, J gene, V gene, CDR3 protein, CDR3 DNA. A D gene is named only where the DNA matches it firmly. Not all rows give a size; the values are once, few, many and, for expanded clones, a class.

>few|-|TRBJ1-2|TRBV10-3
CAISETLNYGYTF
TGTGCCATCAGTGAGACCCTAAACTATGGCTACACCTTC
>-|TRBD2|TRBJ2-7|TRBV9
CASSLAGDPWEQYF
TGTGCCAGCAGCCTAGCGGGGGACCCCTGGGAGCAGTACTTC
>few|-|TRBJ1-2|TRBV28
CASTFKGIDYGYTF
TGTGCCAGCACCTTCAAGGGGATCGACTATGGCTACACCTTC
>-|TRBD1|TRBJ2-7|TRBV7-2
CASSQQGAAYEQYF
TGTGCCAGCAGCCAGCAGGGGGCCGCCTACGAGCAGTACTTC
>few|-|TRBJ2-1|TRBV7-2
CASWDTYNEQFF
TGTGCCTCCTGGGACACCTACAATGAGCAGTTCTTC
>few|-|TRBJ1-6|TRBV4-1
CASSQWGPLHF
TGCGCCAGCAGCCAATGGGGCCCCCTCCACTTT
>-|TRBD1|TRBJ2-3|TRBV7-3
CASSANRGTDTQYF
TGTGCCAGCAGCGCAAACAGGGGAACAGATACGCAGTATTTT
>few|-|TRBJ1-5|TRBV6-1
CATLIDRLAPQHF
TGTGCCACCCTTATTGACAGGCTAGCGCCCCAGCATTTT
>-|-|TRBJ2-5|TRBV5-1
CASSLSFGPETQYF
TGCGCCAGCAGCTTGTCCTTCGGCCCAGAGACCCAGTACTTC
>few|-|TRBJ1-1|TRBV2
CASQSLGNTEAFF
TGTGCCAGTCAAAGTCTGGGGAACACTGAAGCTTTCTTT
>few|-|TRBJ2-4|TRBV6-5
CASTREGGNIQYF
TGTGCCAGCACTAGAGAAGGTGGAAACATTCAGTACTTC
>few|TRBD1|TRBJ1-1|TRBV6-5
CASSRTGLEAFF
TGTGCCAGCAGCAGGACAGGGCTTGAAGCTTTCTTT
>-|TRBD2|TRBJ2-1|TRBV7-2
CASSLEPGLAGVGEQFF
TGTGCCAGCAGCTTAGAACCGGGACTAGCGGGAGTGGGTGAGCAGTTCTTC
>-|-|TRBJ1-1|TRBV7-2
CASSFHSNTEAFF
TGTGCCAGCAGCTTCCATTCGAACACTGAAGCTTTCTTT
>-|-|TRBJ1-2|TRBV7-2
CASSSQSYGYTF
TGTGCCAGCAGCTCGCAGAGCTATGGCTACACCTTC
>few|-|TRBJ2-3|TRBV7-9
CASSLHLTDTQYF
TGTGCCAGCAGCCTACACCTGACAGATACGCAGTATTTT
>-|TRBD2|TRBJ2-1|TRBV30
CAWMGTSGRSYNEQFF
TGTGCCTGGATGGGGACTAGCGGGAGGTCCTACAATGAGCAGTTCTTC
>few|-|TRBJ1-5|TRBV23-1
CASSLRVNQPQHF
TGCGCCAGCAGTCTAAGGGTCAATCAGCCCCAGCATTTT
>-|-|TRBJ2-3|TRBV11-2
CASSTTRGTDTQYF
TGTGCCAGCAGCACGACTAGGGGCACAGATACGCAGTATTTT
>few|-|TRBJ1-6|TRBV7-9
CASRPKQPGSPLHF
TGTGCCAGCAGACCTAAACAGCCTGGCTCACCCCTCCACTTT
>few|-|TRBJ2-6|TRBV19
CASSGANVLTF
TGTGCTTCTTCTGGGGCCAACGTCCTGACTTTC
>-|-|TRBJ2-1|TRBV19
CASSIQWNEQFF
TGTGCCAGTAGTATACAGTGGAATGAGCAGTTCTTC
>-|-|TRBJ1-5|TRBV7-2
CASSSGFPNQPQHF
TGTGCCAGCAGCTCGGGGTTCCCTAATCAGCCCCAGCATTTT
>-|-|TRBJ2-5|TRBV11-3
CASSLRGPETQYF
TGTGCCAGCAGCTTAAGAGGTCCCGAGACCCAGTACTTC
>few|TRBD1|TRBJ2-3|TRBV25-1
CASRTGSSSTDTQYF
TGTGCCAGTAGGACAGGGTCGTCTAGCACAGATACGCAGTATTTT
>-|TRBD1|TRBJ1-1|TRBV4-1
CASSHSRQGWSNTEAFF
TGCGCCAGCAGCCATTCCAGACAGGGCTGGAGTAACACTGAAGCTTTCTTT
>-|TRBD2|TRBJ2-3|TRBV9
CASNRLAGIDTQYF
TGTGCCAGCAACCGACTAGCGGGGATAGATACGCAGTATTTT
>few|TRBD1|TRBJ1-5|TRBV7-2
CASSGQGWQPQHF
TGTGCCAGCAGCGGACAGGGTTGGCAGCCCCAGCATTTT
>few|TRBD1|TRBJ2-5|TRBV11-2
CASSPRTGRETQYF
TGTGCCAGCAGCCCCAGGACAGGGAGGGAGACCCAGTACTTC
>-|-|TRBJ1-1|TRBV10-3
CAISGRGNTEAFF
TGTGCCATCAGTGGCAGGGGGAACACTGAAGCTTTCTTT
>-|TRBD2|TRBJ2-3|TRBV9
CASSSQPPAGAGDTQYF
TGTGCCAGCAGCTCACAACCCCCGGCGGGAGCGGGAGATACGCAGTATTTT
>-|TRBD1|TRBJ2-1|TRBV5-4
CASGRTGENEQFF
TGTGCCAGCGGCCGGACAGGGGAGAATGAGCAGTTCTTC
>few|-|TRBJ2-5|TRBV19
CASSTGNSETQYF
TGTGCCAGTAGTACTGGGAATTCGGAGACCCAGTACTTC
>-|TRBD2|TRBJ2-3|TRBV11-3
CASSAPIPFTSGRADTQYF
TGTGCCAGCAGCGCACCGATTCCCTTTACTAGCGGGAGGGCCGATACGCAGTATTTT
>few|-|TRBJ2-7|TRBV7-9
CASSFAVGNEQYF
TGTGCCAGCAGCTTCGCTGTGGGGAACGAGCAGTACTTC
>few|-|TRBJ1-1|TRBV28
CASRPASREAFF
TGTGCCAGCAGGCCCGCGAGCAGGGAAGCTTTCTTT
>few|TRBD2|TRBJ2-5|TRBV7-2
CASTFGAGGNQETQYF
TGTGCCAGCACCTTTGGGGCGGGGGGGAACCAAGAGACCCAGTACTTC
>few|-|TRBJ2-7|TRBV6-5
CASSYSAAGTYEQYF
TGTGCCAGCAGTTACTCGGCTGCGGGTACCTACGAGCAGTACTTC
>few|-|TRBJ2-6|TRBV19
CASSIDAGANVLTF
TGTGCCAGTAGTATTGACGCTGGGGCCAACGTCCTGACTTTC
>-|TRBD2|TRBJ2-1|TRBV9
CASSDRTSGRNEQFF
TGTGCCAGCAGCGACAGGACTAGCGGGAGGAATGAGCAGTTCTTC
>few|-|TRBJ2-7|TRBV5-6
CASSLASEYEQYF
TGTGCCAGCAGCTTGGCTAGCGAGTACGAGCAGTACTTC
>-|-|TRBJ2-4|TRBV6-1
CASSRPYIQYF
TGTGCCAGCAGCCGACCATACATTCAGTACTTC
>-|-|TRBJ1-2|TRBV30
CAWARDHNPVNYGYTF
TGTGCCTGGGCCAGGGACCACAACCCCGTAAACTATGGCTACACCTTC